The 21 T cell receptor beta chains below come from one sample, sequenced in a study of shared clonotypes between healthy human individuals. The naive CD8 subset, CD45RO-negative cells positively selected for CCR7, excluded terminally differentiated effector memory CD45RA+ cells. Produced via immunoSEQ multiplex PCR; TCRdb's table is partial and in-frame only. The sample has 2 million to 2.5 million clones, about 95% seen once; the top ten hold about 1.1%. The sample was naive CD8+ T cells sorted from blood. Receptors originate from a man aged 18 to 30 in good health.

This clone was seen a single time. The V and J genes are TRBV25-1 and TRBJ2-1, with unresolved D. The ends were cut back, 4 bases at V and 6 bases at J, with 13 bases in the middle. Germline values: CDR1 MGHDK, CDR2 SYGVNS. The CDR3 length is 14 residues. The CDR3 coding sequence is TGTGCCAGCAGTGCTTCCTATCCCTCCAATGAGCAGTTCTTC. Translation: CASSASYPSNEQFF.

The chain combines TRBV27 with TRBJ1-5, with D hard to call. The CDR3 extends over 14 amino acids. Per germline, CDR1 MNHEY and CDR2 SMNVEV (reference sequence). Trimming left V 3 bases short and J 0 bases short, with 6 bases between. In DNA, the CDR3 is TGTGCCAGCAGTTTCGTTAGTAGCAATCAGCCCCAGCATTTT. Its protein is CASSFVSSNQPQHF.

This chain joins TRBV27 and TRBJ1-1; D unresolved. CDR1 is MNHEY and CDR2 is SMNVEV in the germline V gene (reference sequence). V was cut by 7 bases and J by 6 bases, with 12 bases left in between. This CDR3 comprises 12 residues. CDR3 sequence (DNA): TGTGCCAGCATCAGCCGCGGGGCTGAAGCTTTCTTT. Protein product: CASISRGAEAFF.

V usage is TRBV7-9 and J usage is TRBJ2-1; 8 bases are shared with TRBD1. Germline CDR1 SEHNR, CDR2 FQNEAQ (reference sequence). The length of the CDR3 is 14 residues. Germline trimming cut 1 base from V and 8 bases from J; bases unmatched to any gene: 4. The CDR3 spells CASSLGAGGHEQFF. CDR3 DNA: TGTGCCAGCAGCTTAGGGGCAGGGGGCCATGAGCAGTTCTTC.

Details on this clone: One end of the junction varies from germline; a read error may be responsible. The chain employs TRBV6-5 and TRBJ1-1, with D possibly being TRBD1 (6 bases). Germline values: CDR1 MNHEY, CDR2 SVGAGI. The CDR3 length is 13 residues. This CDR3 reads CASSYGGDTETFF. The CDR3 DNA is TGTGCCAGCAGTTACGGCGGGGACACTGAAACTTTCTTT.

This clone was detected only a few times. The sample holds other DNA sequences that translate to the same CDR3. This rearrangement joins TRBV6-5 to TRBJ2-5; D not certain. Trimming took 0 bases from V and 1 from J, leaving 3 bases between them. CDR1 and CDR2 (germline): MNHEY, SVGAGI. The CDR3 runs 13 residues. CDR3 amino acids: CASSYSVQETQYF. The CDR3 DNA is TGTGCCAGCAGTTACTCTGTCCAAGAGACCCAGTACTTC.

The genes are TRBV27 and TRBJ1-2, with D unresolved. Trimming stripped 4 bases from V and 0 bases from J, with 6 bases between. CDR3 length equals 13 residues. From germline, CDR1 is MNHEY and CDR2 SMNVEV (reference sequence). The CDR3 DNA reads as TGTGCCAGCAGTTCGCTCCCTAACTATGGCTACACCTTC. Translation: CASSSLPNYGYTF.

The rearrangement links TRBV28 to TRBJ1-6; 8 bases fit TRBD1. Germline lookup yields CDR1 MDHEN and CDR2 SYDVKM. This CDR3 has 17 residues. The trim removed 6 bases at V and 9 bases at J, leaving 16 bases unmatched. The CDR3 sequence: CASSSTGRGRISSPLHF. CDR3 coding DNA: TGTGCCAGCAGCAGCACGGGCAGGGGGCGTATTAGTTCACCCCTCCACTTT.

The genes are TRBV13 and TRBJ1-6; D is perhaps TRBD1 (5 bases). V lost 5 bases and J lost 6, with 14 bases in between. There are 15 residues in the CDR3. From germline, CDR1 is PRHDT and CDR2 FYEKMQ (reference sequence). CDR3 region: CASSLYTGTNSPLHF. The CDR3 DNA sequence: TGTGCCAGCAGCCTCTATACAGGAACTAATTCACCCCTCCACTTT.

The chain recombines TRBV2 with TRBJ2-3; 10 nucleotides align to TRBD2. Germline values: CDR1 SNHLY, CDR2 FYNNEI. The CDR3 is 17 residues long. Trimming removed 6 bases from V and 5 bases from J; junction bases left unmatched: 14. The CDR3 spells CASSGVAVAGGKDTQYF. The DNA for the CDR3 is TGTGCCAGCAGCGGAGTCGCGGTAGCGGGAGGAAAAGATACGCAGTATTTT. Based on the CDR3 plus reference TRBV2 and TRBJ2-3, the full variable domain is EPEVTQTPSHQVTQMGQEVILRCVPISNHLYFYWYRQILGQKVEFLVSFYNNEISEKSEIFDDQFSVERPDGSNFTLKIRSTKLEDSAMYFCASSGVAVAGGKDTQYFGPGTRLTVL.

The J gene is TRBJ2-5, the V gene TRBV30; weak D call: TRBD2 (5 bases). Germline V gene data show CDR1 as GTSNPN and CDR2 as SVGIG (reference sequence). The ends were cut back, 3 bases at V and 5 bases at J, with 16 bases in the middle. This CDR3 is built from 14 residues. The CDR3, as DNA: TGTGCCTGGAGCTCCGGACTCGCCTGGGAGACCCAGTACTTC. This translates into CAWSSGLAWETQYF.

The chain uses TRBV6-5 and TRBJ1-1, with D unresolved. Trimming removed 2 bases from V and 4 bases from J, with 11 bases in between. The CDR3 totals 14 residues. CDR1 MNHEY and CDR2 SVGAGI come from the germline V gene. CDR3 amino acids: CASSYQEGTTEAFF. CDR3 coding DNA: TGTGCCAGCAGTTACCAGGAGGGTACCACTGAAGCTTTCTTT.

CDR3 coding DNA: TGTGCCAGCATCGATTTGGTTAGCGGGTCTTCGAACTCCTACAATGAGCAGTTCTTC. Residues: CASIDLVSGSSNSYNEQFF. This rearrangement joins TRBV2 to TRBJ2-1; 7 nucleotides match TRBD2. Germline values: CDR1 SNHLY, CDR2 FYNNEI. V dropped 7 bases and J dropped 0; count of bases not matched to a gene: 18. The CDR3 has 19 residues.

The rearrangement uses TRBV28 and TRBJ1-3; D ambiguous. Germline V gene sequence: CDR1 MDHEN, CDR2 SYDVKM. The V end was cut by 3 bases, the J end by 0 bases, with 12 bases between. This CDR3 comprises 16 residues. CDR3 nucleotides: TGTGCCAGCAGTTTCTCGACATCTAGCTCTGGAAACACCATATATTTT. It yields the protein CASSFSTSSSGNTIYF.

The CDR3 protein is CASSTRTGEQYF. For the CDR3, the DNA is TGTGCCAGCAGCACTCGGACAGGCGAGCAGTACTTC. This chain links TRBV9 with TRBJ2-7; 7 positions agree with TRBD1. Germline lookup yields CDR1 SGDLS and CDR2 YYNGEE. CDR3 length equals 12 residues. The V gene end was trimmed by 4 bases and the J gene end by 6 bases; junction bases not matched to a gene: 4.

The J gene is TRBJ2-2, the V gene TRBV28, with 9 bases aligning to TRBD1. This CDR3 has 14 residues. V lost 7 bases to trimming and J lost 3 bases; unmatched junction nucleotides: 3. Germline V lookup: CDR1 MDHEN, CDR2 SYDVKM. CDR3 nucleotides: TGTGCCAGCAATCGACAGGGGGACACCGGGGAGCTGTTTTTT. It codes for CASNRQGDTGELFF.

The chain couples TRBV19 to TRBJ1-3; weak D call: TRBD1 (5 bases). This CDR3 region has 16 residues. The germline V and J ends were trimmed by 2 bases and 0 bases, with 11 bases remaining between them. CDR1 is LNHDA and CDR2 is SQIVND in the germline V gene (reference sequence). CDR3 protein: CASSIRTGLSGNTIYF. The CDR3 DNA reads TGTGCCAGTAGTATACGCACAGGACTCTCTGGAAACACCATATATTTT.

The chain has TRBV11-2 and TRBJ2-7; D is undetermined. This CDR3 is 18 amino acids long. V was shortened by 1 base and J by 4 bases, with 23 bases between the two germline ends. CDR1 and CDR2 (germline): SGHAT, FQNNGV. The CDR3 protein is CASSLAAGALYDPYEQYF. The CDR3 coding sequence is TGTGCCAGCAGCTTAGCGGCCGGAGCACTATATGACCCTTACGAGCAGTACTTC.

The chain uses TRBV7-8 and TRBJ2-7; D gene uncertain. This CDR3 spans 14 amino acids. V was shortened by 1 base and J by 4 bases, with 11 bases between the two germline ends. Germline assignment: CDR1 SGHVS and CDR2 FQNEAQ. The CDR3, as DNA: TGTGCCAGCAGCTTAGAGGCCAGCCCGTACGAGCAGTACTTC. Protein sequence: CASSLEASPYEQYF.

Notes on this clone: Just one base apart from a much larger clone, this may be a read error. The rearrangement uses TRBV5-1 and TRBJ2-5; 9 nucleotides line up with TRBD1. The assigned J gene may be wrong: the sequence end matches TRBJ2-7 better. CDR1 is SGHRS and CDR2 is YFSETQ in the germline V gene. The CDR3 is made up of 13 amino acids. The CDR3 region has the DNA TGCGCCAGCAGCTGGGGACAGGGCTACGAGCAGTACTTC. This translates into CASSWGQGYEQYF.

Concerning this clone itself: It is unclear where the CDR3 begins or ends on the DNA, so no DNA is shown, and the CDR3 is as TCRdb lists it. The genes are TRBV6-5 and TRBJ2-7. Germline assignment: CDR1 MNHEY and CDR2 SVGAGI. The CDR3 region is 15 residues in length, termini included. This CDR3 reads CASSYFGPGSGEQYF.